Listed below are T cell receptor beta chains from one sample, sequenced in a study of T cell changes during pregnancy in multiple sclerosis. Generated by immunoSEQ multiplex PCR, the TCRdb table keeps only in-frame clones and is missing some. The repertoire holds around 130,000 clones, with roughly 97% as singletons. The sequences come from peripheral blood, collected after pregnancy. All receptors come from a female donor with multiple sclerosis, enrolled in a pregnancy study. The conserved cysteine and the conserved F or W are not part of the CDR3 here. The order of the fields is J gene, clone size, V gene, CDR3 length, CDR3 protein. Where a row states a size, it is once, few, many or the class of an expanded clone; other rows omit it.

j_gene: TRBJ2-3; abundance: once; v_gene: TRBV5-1; len: 13; CDR3aa: ASSLRAGGPDTQY
j_gene: TRBJ1-2; abundance: .; v_gene: TRBV28; len: 12; CDR3aa: ASRLPQAPYGYT
j_gene: TRBJ2-7; abundance: .; v_gene: TRBV29-1; len: 12; CDR3aa: SVVGAGHSYEQY
j_gene: TRBJ2-7; abundance: .; v_gene: TRBV27; len: 12; CDR3aa: ASSVSGSSYEQY
j_gene: TRBJ1-1; abundance: .; v_gene: TRBV4-3; len: 13; CDR3aa: ASSQDQGQYTEAF
j_gene: TRBJ2-7; abundance: .; v_gene: TRBV6-1; len: 9; CDR3aa: AQGSSYEQY
j_gene: TRBJ1-5; abundance: once; v_gene: TRBV7-8; len: 15; CDR3aa: ASSLSPPGQGNQPQH
j_gene: TRBJ1-4; abundance: .; v_gene: TRBV15; len: 13; CDR3aa: ATSRAGTGNEKLF
j_gene: TRBJ1-1; abundance: .; v_gene: TRBV19; len: 9; CDR3aa: ASVRNTEAF
j_gene: TRBJ2-1; abundance: .; v_gene: TRBV6-1; len: 11; CDR3aa: ASSEASYNEQF
j_gene: TRBJ2-7; abundance: .; v_gene: TRBV28; len: 11; CDR3aa: ASSFRLLGEQY
j_gene: TRBJ1-4; abundance: .; v_gene: TRBV9; len: 14; CDR3aa: ASSQASGATNEKLF
j_gene: TRBJ2-7; abundance: .; v_gene: TRBV27; len: 11; CDR3aa: ASSSNTGYEQY
j_gene: TRBJ2-1; abundance: .; v_gene: TRBV5-1; len: 13; CDR3aa: ASSLGRSPANEQF
j_gene: TRBJ2-3; abundance: .; v_gene: TRBV7-9; len: 11; CDR3aa: AVTGGSTDTQY
j_gene: TRBJ1-3; abundance: .; v_gene: TRBV10-2; len: 11; CDR3aa: ASSEGGLNTIY
j_gene: TRBJ2-7; abundance: .; v_gene: TRBV5-1; len: 12; CDR3aa: ASSLDRISYEQY
j_gene: TRBJ2-2; abundance: .; v_gene: TRBV9; len: 14; CDR3aa: ASSPRGTSGRGELF
j_gene: TRBJ1-2; abundance: once; v_gene: TRBV6-5; len: 10; CDR3aa: ASSVGGSGYT
j_gene: TRBJ2-5; abundance: .; v_gene: TRBV7-9; len: 11; CDR3aa: ASSLGRGETQY
j_gene: TRBJ1-2; abundance: .; v_gene: TRBV13; len: 12; CDR3aa: ASRPGGGAFGYT